This T cell receptor (beta chain) was identified during a study of T cell changes during pregnancy in multiple sclerosis. Clones were read by immunoSEQ multiplex PCR, and TCRdb kept only the in-frame ones, dropping some. The sample gives about 46,000 clones, 75% to 95% of which show up once; about 9.8% is in the top ten. Trimming removed 1 base from V and 3 bases from J; junction bases left unmatched: 7. The CDR3 consists of 16 residues. Germline values: CDR1 MNHEY, CDR2 SMNVEV (reference sequence). The J gene is TRBJ2-7, the V gene TRBV27, with 9 bases matching TRBD1. This sequence was found in a female donor with multiple sclerosis, enrolled in a pregnancy study. Sequencing was performed on CD8+ T cells from peripheral blood mononuclear cells, taken after pregnancy. Here the CDR3 DNA reads TGTGCCAGCAGTTTATTATCGACAGGGGGGGTCTACGAGCAGTACTTC. Translated: CASSLLSTGGVYEQYF.